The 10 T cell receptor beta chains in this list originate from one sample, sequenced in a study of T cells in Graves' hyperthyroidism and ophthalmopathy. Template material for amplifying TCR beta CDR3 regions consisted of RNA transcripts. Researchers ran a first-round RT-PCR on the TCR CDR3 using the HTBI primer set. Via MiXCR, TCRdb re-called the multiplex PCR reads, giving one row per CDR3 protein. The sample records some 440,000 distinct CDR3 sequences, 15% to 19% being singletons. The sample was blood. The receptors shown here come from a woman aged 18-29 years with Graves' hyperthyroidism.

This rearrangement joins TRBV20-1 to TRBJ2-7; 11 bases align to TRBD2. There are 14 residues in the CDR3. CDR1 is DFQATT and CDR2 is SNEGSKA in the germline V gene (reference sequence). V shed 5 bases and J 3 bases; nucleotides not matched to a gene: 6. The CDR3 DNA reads TGCAGTGCTTTCCCCGGGACTAGCGGCTACGAGCAGTACTTC. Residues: CSAFPGTSGYEQYF.

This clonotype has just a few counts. In DNA, the CDR3 is TGCAGTGCTAGAGATCTGGATAGCAATCAGCCCCAGCATTTT. Its translation is CSARDLDSNQPQHF. The chain joins TRBV20-1 to TRBJ1-5; no clear D. V lost 0 bases and J lost 0, with 6 bases in between. Per the germline V gene, CDR1 is DFQATT and CDR2 is SNEGSKA (reference sequence). CDR3 length: 14 residues.

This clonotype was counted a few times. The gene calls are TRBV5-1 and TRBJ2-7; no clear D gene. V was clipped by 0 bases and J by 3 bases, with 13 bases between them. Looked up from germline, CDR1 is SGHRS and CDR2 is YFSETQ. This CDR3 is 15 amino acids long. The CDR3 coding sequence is TGCGCCAGCAGCTTGGAAGTAGCCCATAACTACGAGCAGTACTTC. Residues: CASSLEVAHNYEQYF.

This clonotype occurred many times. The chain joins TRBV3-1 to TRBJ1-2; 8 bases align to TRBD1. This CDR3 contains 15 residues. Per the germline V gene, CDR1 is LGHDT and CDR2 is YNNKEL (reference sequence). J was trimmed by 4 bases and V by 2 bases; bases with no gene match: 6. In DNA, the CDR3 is TGTGCCAGCAGCCAACTCAGGGGGCAGGTCTATGGCTACACCTTC. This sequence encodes CASSQLRGQVYGYTF.

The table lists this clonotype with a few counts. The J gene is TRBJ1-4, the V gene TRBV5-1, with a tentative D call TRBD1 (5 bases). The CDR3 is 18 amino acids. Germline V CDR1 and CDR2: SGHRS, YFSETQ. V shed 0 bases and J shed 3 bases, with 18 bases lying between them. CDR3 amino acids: CASSLDRQRALANEKLFF. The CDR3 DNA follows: TGCGCCAGCAGCTTGGACAGGCAACGGGCGTTGGCTAATGAAAAACTGTTTTTT.

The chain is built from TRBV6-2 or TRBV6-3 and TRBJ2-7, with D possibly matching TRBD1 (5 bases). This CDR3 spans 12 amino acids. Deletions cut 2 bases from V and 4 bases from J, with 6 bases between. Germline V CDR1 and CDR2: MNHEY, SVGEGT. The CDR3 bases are TGTGCCAGCAGTTACAGGGGTTACGAGCAGTACTTC. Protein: CASSYRGYEQYF.

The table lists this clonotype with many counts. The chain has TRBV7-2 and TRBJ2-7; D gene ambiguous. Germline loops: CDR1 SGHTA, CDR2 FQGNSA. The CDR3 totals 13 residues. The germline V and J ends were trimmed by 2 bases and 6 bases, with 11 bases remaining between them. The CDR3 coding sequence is TGTGCCAGCAGCTTATGGCCGGGTTTCGAGCAGTACTTC. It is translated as CASSLWPGFEQYF.

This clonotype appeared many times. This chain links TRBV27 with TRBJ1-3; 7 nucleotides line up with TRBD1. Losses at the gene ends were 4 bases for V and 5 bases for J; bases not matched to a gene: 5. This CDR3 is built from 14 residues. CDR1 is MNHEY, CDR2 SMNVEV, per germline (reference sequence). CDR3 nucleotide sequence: TGTGCCAGCAGTTCCTGGGACAGTCGAAACACCATATATTTT. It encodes CASSSWDSRNTIYF.

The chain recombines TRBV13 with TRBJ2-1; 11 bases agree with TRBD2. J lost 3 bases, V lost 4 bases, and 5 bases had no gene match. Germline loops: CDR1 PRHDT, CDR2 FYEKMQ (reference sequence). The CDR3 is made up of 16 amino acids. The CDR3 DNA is TGTGCCAGCAGCTCCGAGGGACTAGCGGACTACAATGAGCAGTTCTTC. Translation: CASSSEGLADYNEQFF.

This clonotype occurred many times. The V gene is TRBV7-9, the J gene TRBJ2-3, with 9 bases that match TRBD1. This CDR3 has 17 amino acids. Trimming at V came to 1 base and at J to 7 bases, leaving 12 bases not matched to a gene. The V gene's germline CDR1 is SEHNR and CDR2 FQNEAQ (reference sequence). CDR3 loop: CASSLGVGTGNRHTQYF. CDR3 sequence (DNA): TGTGCCAGCAGCTTAGGCGTGGGGACAGGGAACCGACATACGCAGTATTTT. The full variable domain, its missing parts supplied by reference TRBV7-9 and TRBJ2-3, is DTGVSQNPRHKITKRGQNVTFRCDPISEHNRLYWYRQTLGQGPEFLTYFQNEAQLEKSRLLSDRFSAERPKGSFSTLEIQRTEQGDSAMYLCASSLGVGTGNRHTQYFGPGTRLTVL.